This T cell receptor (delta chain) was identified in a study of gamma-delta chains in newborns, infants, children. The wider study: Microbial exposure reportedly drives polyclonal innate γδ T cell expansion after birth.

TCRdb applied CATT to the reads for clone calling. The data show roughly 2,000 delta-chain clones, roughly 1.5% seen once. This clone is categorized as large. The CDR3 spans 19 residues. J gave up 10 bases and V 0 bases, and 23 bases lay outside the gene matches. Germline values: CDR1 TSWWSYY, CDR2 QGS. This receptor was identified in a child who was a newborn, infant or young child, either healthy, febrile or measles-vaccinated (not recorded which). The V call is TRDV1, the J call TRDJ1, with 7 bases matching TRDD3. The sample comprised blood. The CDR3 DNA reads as TGTGCTCTTGGGGAACTCGGGACTCCCGCGAGGGGGATCTTTGCAAGACTCATCTTT. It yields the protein CALGELGTPARGIFARLIF.